What follows are 32 T cell receptor beta chains derived from one specimen sequenced in a study of CD8 T cells in ankylosing spondylitis. No antigen is known for these receptors. TCRdb fed the 5' RACE reads into MiXCR, producing one record per CDR3 protein. This sample carries around 890,000 distinct CDR3 sequences, approximately 12% of them seen once, and the ten largest clones take approximately 0.51%. Study findings and constraints: In ankylosing spondylitis blood, a motif of roughly eight highly homologous TCR beta variants appeared characteristic.

Material for sequencing was blood, either unsorted or a sorted T cell fraction (not recorded which). The receptors here all came from a male donor with ankylosing spondylitis.

The rearrangement links TRBV20-1 to TRBJ2-5; D remains ambiguous. CDR3 size: 15 residues. The ends were cut back, 2 bases at V and 4 bases at J, with 17 bases in the middle. Looked up from germline, CDR1 is DFQATT and CDR2 is SNEGSKA (reference sequence). The CDR3 region has the DNA TGCAGTGCTAGATCGTATGGAGACCCCAGAGAGACCCAGTACTTC. It specifies CSARSYGDPRETQYF.

This clonotype was seen more than once but under ten times. The gene calls are TRBV7-2 and TRBJ1-2; no clear D gene. V was cut by 3 bases and J by 8 bases, with 13 bases left in between. Germline V gives CDR1 SGHTA, CDR2 FQGNSA. The length of the CDR3 is 13 residues. CDR3 nucleotide sequence: TGTGCCAGCAGCTTCACTGGGGTAGGCGGCTACACCTTC. As protein: CASSFTGVGGYTF.

This clonotype has more than one count but fewer than ten. The J gene is TRBJ2-2, the V gene TRBV20-1, with 13 positions matching TRBD2. Per the germline V gene, CDR1 is DFQATT and CDR2 is SNEGSKA (reference sequence). CDR3 length equals 16 residues. V trimming: 6 bases; J trimming: 3 bases; junction bases outside the gene matches: 7. CDR3 DNA: TGCAGTGCCCAACTAGCGGGAGGGCATGACACCGGGGAGCTGTTTTTT. Translated, it gives CSAQLAGGHDTGELFF.

This chain uses TRBV12-3 or TRBV12-4 with TRBJ2-5, with 8 bases fitting TRBD2. V shed 6 bases, J shed 5 bases, and the junction held 11 bases outside the gene matches. There are 15 residues in the CDR3. The CDR3 region has the DNA TGTGCCAGCAGAGCAGCAGCGGGGGCCTTCGAGACCCAGTACTTC. This sequence encodes CASRAAAGAFETQYF.

This chain joins TRBV5-1 and TRBJ2-2; the match to TRBD2 covers 9 bases. Per the germline V gene, CDR1 is SGHRS and CDR2 is YFSETQ. V lost 0 bases, J lost 9 bases, and 9 bases stayed unmatched. The CDR3 spans 16 residues. The CDR3 sequence: CASSLGGTSNLRELFF. DNA for the CDR3: TGCGCCAGCAGCTTGGGTGGGACTAGCAATCTCCGGGAGCTGTTTTTT.

This clonotype has more than one count but fewer than ten. This chain joins TRBV20-1 and TRBJ2-1, with TRBD2 identical over 9 bases. CDR1 is DFQATT, CDR2 SNEGSKA, per germline (reference sequence). V trimming: 0 bases; J trimming: 9 bases; junction bases outside the gene matches: 18. There are 18 residues in the CDR3. This CDR3 reads CSARDRRLAGRLIGEQFF. The DNA of the CDR3 is TGCAGTGCTAGAGATCGGCGGCTAGCGGGGAGACTTATCGGTGAGCAGTTCTTC.

This clonotype has a handful of counts. The rearrangement links TRBV20-1 to TRBJ1-1, with D possibly matching TRBD1 (5 bases). Germline V gene sequence: CDR1 DFQATT, CDR2 SNEGSKA (reference sequence). V lost 5 bases and J lost 3, with 10 bases in between. The CDR3 runs 12 residues. CDR3 sequence (DNA): TGCAGTGCTGCCCCGGGGGACACTGAAGCTTTCTTT. As protein: CSAAPGDTEAFF.

This clonotype occurred many times. The chain carries TRBV10-3 and TRBJ2-5, with 12 bases that match TRBD1. Germline lookup yields CDR1 ENHRY and CDR2 SYGVKD. After removal of 5 bases from V and 1 base from J, the junction contained 8 bases not matched to a gene. The CDR3 loop spans 17 amino acids. CDR3: CAISTGTGGPIQETQYF. CDR3 bases: TGTGCCATCAGTACCGGGACAGGGGGCCCAATCCAAGAGACCCAGTACTTC.

This clonotype was counted once. The rearrangement uses TRBV7-3 and TRBJ2-1; D ambiguous. CDR1 and CDR2 (germline): SGHTA, FQGTGA. Deletions cut 4 bases from V and 9 bases from J, with 13 bases between. The CDR3 loop spans 13 amino acids. CDR3 amino acids: CASSSTLRSEQFF. The CDR3, as DNA: TGTGCCAGCAGCTCGACCCTCAGGAGTGAGCAGTTCTTC.

This clonotype was seen ten or more times. The chain couples TRBV28 to TRBJ2-2; 9 positions agree with TRBD1. Germline loops: CDR1 MDHEN, CDR2 SYDVKM. V shed 8 bases and J 4 bases; nucleotides not matched to a gene: 2. There are 13 residues in the CDR3. The CDR3 sequence is CASLTGGTGELFF. The CDR3 coding sequence is TGTGCCAGCCTGACAGGGGGCACCGGGGAGCTGTTTTTT.

V is TRBV20-1 and J is TRBJ2-3, with TRBD2 as a possible D gene (6 bases). This CDR3 contains 12 residues. The V end lost 6 bases, the J end lost 4 bases, and 11 bases lay between the germline ends. Germline CDR1 and CDR2: DFQATT and SNEGSKA (reference sequence). The chain's CDR3 is CSARRDSDTQYF. For the CDR3, the DNA is TGCAGTGCCAGACGGGACTCAGATACGCAGTATTTT.

V and J are TRBV20-1 and TRBJ2-7; possibly TRBD1 for D (5 bases). This CDR3 has 15 residues. Trimming stripped 1 base from V and 0 bases from J, with 13 bases between. Germline CDR1 reads DFQATT; CDR2 reads SNEGSKA (reference sequence). The CDR3 protein is CSARVPRQFSYEQYF. The CDR3 DNA sequence: TGCAGTGCTAGAGTTCCCCGACAGTTCTCCTACGAGCAGTACTTC.

Relative to its sample, this clonotype is medium-sized. The chain is built from TRBV12-3 or TRBV12-4 and TRBJ2-5, with D perhaps TRBD1 (5 bases). The CDR3 contains 11 residues. V was pared by 6 bases and J by 5 bases, with 7 bases between. The CDR3 reads CASSRAETQYF. DNA of the CDR3: TGTGCCAGCAGCAGGGCTGAGACCCAGTACTTC.

A note on this clonotype: This may arise from a read error, as a much more abundant clone is one base away. Since the CDR3 does not end with the conserved phenylalanine or tryptophan, this likely comes from a read error. The chain joins TRBV6-5 to TRBJ1-1; D ambiguous. This CDR3 has 12 residues. V was clipped by 8 bases and J by 8 bases, with 15 bases between them. Germline-derived CDR1 and CDR2 are MNHEY and SVGAGI. The CDR3, as DNA: TGTGCCAGCTCGCGGTCCGGGTGGGAAGCTTTCTCT. Protein sequence: CASSRSGWEAFS.

The J gene is TRBJ2-1, the V gene TRBV24-1; possible D gene TRBD2, 6 bases. This CDR3 comprises 15 residues. Germline values: CDR1 KGHDR, CDR2 SFDVKD. Trimming stripped 1 base from V and 5 bases from J, with 11 bases between. The CDR3 coding sequence is TGTGCCACCAGTGATTTTGGGAGGTACAACAATGAGCAGTTCTTC. Translation: CATSDFGRYNNEQFF.

Only a few counts were recorded for this clonotype. The CDR3 DNA reads as TGTGCCAGCACCCCGGGACACGATACCTACGAGCAGTACTTC. This sequence encodes CASTPGHDTYEQYF. The chain couples TRBV2 to TRBJ2-7, with D possibly being TRBD1 (6 bases). Trimming left V 7 bases short and J 2 bases short, with 15 bases between. CDR1 is SNHLY, CDR2 FYNNEI, per germline. The CDR3 is made up of 14 amino acids. The full variable domain, with the rest looked up from reference TRBV2 and TRBJ2-7, is EPEVTQTPSHQVTQMGQEVILRCVPISNHLYFYWYRQILGQKVEFLVSFYNNEISEKSEIFDDQFSVERPDGSNFTLKIRSTKLEDSAMYFCASTPGHDTYEQYFGPGTRLTVT.

The J gene is TRBJ2-4, the V gene TRBV5-6, with D unresolved. The CDR3 consists of 13 residues. V lost 3 bases, J lost 12 bases, and 16 bases lay in between. CDR1 SGHDT and CDR2 YYEEEE come from the germline V gene. CDR3 residues: CASSSLISGNQYF. The CDR3 DNA is TGTGCCAGCAGCTCCCTAATATCGGGTAATCAGTACTTC.

The V call is TRBV5-1, the J call TRBJ2-3; D call uncertain. Trimming pared 3 bases from V and 5 bases from J, leaving 10 bases between. Per the germline V gene, CDR1 is SGHRS and CDR2 is YFSETQ. The CDR3 consists of 13 residues. Here the CDR3 reads CASSSEPLDTQYF. CDR3 coding DNA: TGCGCCAGCAGCTCCGAACCTCTAGATACGCAGTATTTT.

This clonotype was detected many times. The V gene is TRBV12-3 or TRBV12-4, the J gene TRBJ1-6; 9 bases match TRBD1. The CDR3 is made up of 15 amino acids. V dropped 5 bases and J dropped 7; count of bases not matched to a gene: 6. CDR3 DNA sequence: TGTGCCAGCAGTCGATGGACAGGGGAAAATTCACCCCTCCACTTT. It specifies CASSRWTGENSPLHF.

This clonotype occurred a few times. The chain carries TRBV20-1 and TRBJ2-1; D is unclear. Germline V lookup: CDR1 DFQATT, CDR2 SNEGSKA (reference sequence). This CDR3 region has 13 residues. The V gene lost 5 bases and the J gene lost 3 bases, with 11 bases spanning the gap. The CDR3 is CSADQPIYNEQFF. In DNA, the CDR3 is TGCAGTGCTGACCAACCGATCTACAATGAGCAGTTCTTC.

The chain links TRBV20-1 to TRBJ1-1; 7 bases line up with TRBD1. The V gene end was trimmed by 3 bases and the J gene end by 8 bases; junction bases not matched to a gene: 12. Looked up from germline, CDR1 is DFQATT and CDR2 is SNEGSKA (reference sequence). The CDR3 contains 14 residues. The CDR3 DNA follows: TGCAGTGCTAGTCATGGGACAGCAAATCTGGAAGCTTTCTTT. It yields the protein CSASHGTANLEAFF.

This chain connects TRBV24-1 to TRBJ2-2, with TRBD1 matching over 9 bases. V lost 10 bases and J lost 1; bases outside the gene matches: 9. The germline CDR1 and CDR2 sequences are KGHDR and SFDVKD. The CDR3 consists of 16 residues. Written as DNA, the CDR3 is TGTGCCACGAGCAGGAGGGGACAGGGGAACACCGGGGAGCTGTTTTTT. It translates to CATSRRGQGNTGELFF.

This clonotype was seen many times. This rearrangement joins TRBV7-2 to TRBJ2-3; no clear D. Between the trimmed V and J ends, which lost 4 bases and 2 bases, there was a span of 19 bases. The germline CDR1 and CDR2 sequences are SGHTA and FQGNSA. The CDR3 runs to 17 residues. The CDR3 reads CASSSRAATDPTDTQYF. Here the CDR3 DNA reads TGTGCCAGCAGCTCCCGAGCTGCCACGGACCCCACAGATACGCAGTATTTT. The full variable domain, completed using reference TRBV7-2 and TRBJ2-3, is GAGVSQSPSNKVTEKGKDVELRCDPISGHTALYWYRQSLGQGLEFLIYFQGNSAPDKSGLPSDRFSAERTGGSVSTLTIQRTQQEDSAVYLCASSSRAATDPTDTQYFGPGTRLTVL.

This clonotype was observed a handful of times. The chain recombines TRBV7-9 with TRBJ2-7; 8 nucleotides align to TRBD2. After removal of 3 bases from V and 4 bases from J, the junction contained 11 bases not matched to a gene. The CDR3 is 16 amino acids. CDR1 SEHNR and CDR2 FQNEAQ come from the germline V gene (reference sequence). CDR3: CASSFPPGLGSYEQYF. The CDR3 region has the DNA TGTGCCAGCAGCTTTCCCCCGGGACTAGGATCGTACGAGCAGTACTTC.

This clonotype was seen a few times. The chain carries TRBV19 and TRBJ2-1; 8 positions match TRBD2. The CDR3 extends over 15 amino acids. J gave up 9 bases and V 5 bases, and 12 bases lay outside the gene matches. The V gene's germline CDR1 is LNHDA and CDR2 SQIVND (reference sequence). CDR3 DNA: TGTGCCAGTAGTCCTCGGCCAGCGGGAGATGCTGAGCAGTTCTTC. It translates to CASSPRPAGDAEQFF.

This clonotype occurred many times. The chain is built from TRBV6-1 and TRBJ2-1; D is ambiguous. The germline CDR1 and CDR2 sequences are MNHNS and SASEGT. There are 14 residues in the CDR3. V was clipped by 10 bases and J by 1 base, with 14 bases between them. CDR3 residues: CATGETGSYNEQFF. CDR3 bases: TGTGCCACAGGCGAGACTGGGTCCTACAATGAGCAGTTCTTC.

The rearrangement links TRBV9 to TRBJ2-1; unclear D gene. The CDR3 length is 12 residues. V lost 0 bases and J 10 bases, leaving 8 bases between the germline ends. Germline V lookup: CDR1 SGDLS, CDR2 YYNGEE. The CDR3 here is CASSVGTDEQFF. CDR3 in DNA: TGTGCCAGCAGCGTAGGAACCGACGAGCAGTTCTTC. Full variable domain (remainder filled in from reference TRBV9 and TRBJ2-1): DSGVTQTPKHLITATGQRVTLRCSPRSGDLSVYWYQQSLDQGLQFLIQYYNGEERAKGNILERFSAQQFPDLHSELNLSSLELGDSALYFCASSVGTDEQFFGPGTRLTVL.

Only a few counts were recorded for this clonotype. The CDR3 here is CSSRGGFTYEQYF. CDR3 DNA sequence: TGCAGCTCTCGGGGGGGGTTTACCTACGAGCAGTACTTC. This chain links TRBV20-1 with TRBJ2-7; 8 positions agree with TRBD2. CDR3 length: 13 residues. Germline values: CDR1 DFQATT, CDR2 SNEGSKA (reference sequence).

The V and J genes are TRBV7-2 and TRBJ2-3; 8 nucleotides match TRBD2. V shed 3 bases, J shed 4 bases, and the junction held 6 bases outside the gene matches. Germline V gives CDR1 SGHTA, CDR2 FQGNSA. The length of the CDR3 is 15 residues. The CDR3 loop is CASSLGLGLPDTQYF. In DNA, the CDR3 is TGTGCCAGCAGCTTGGGACTAGGTTTACCAGATACGCAGTATTTT.

Of note for this clonotype: A much larger clone differs from this one at a single base, so this may be a read error. The chain is built from TRBV29-1 and TRBJ2-2; unclear D gene. CDR1 SQVTM and CDR2 ANQGSEA come from the germline V gene. CDR3 length: 13 amino acids. CDR3 loop: CSVFKRNTWELFF. In nucleotides, the CDR3 is TGCAGCGTATTTAAGAGGAACACCTGGGAGCTGTTTTTT.

This clonotype was found many times. The chain couples TRBV20-1 to TRBJ1-6; the D gene is possibly TRBD1 (5 bases). Germline CDR1 reads DFQATT; CDR2 reads SNEGSKA (reference sequence). The CDR3 runs to 15 residues. Trimming removed 5 bases at V and 9 bases at J, with 20 bases between. CDR3 sequence reads: CSALERAGSGSPLHF. The CDR3 bases are TGCAGTGCTTTGGAGAGAGCAGGGTCCGGTTCACCCCTCCACTTT.

This clonotype was seen more than once but under ten times. This rearrangement joins TRBV5-1 to TRBJ2-2; 10 nucleotides match TRBD2. Germline V CDR1 and CDR2: SGHRS, YFSETQ. This CDR3 has 16 amino acids. J was trimmed by 10 bases and V by 0 bases; bases with no gene match: 9. CDR3 sequence reads: CASSLALLAGEEELFF. The CDR3 DNA is TGCGCCAGCAGCTTGGCCCTCCTAGCGGGAGAAGAGGAGCTGTTTTTT.